The clone carrying this T cell receptor (beta chain) was recorded at least ten times. This record belongs to a study of T cells in Graves' hyperthyroidism and ophthalmopathy. RNA transcripts served as the template for amplifying TCR beta CDR3 regions. RT-PCR in the first round (using the HTBI primer set) targeted the TCR CDR3. A single record per CDR3 protein comes from TCRdb applying MiXCR to the multiplex PCR reads. The table includes about 49,000 distinct CDR3 sequences, approximately 58% detected once. V was pared by 1 base and J by 4 bases, with 11 bases between. The CDR3 length is 15 residues. The V gene's germline CDR1 is MNHEY and CDR2 SVGAGI.

The sequenced sample was peripheral blood or thyroid tissue (not recorded which). The receptor was derived from a man between 18 and 29 years old with Graves' hyperthyroidism. The chain uses TRBV6-5 and TRBJ1-5; D perhaps matches TRBD1 (6 bases). The CDR3 sequence is CASSYFRGDNQPQHF. In DNA, the CDR3 is TGTGCCAGCAGTTACTTTAGGGGGGATAATCAGCCCCAGCATTTT.